Below, 19 T cell receptor beta chains from the same sample are listed, as sequenced in a study of blood T cell repertoires in COVID-19. The data were produced by immunoSEQ multiplex PCR, yet TCRdb's version contains in-frame clones alone and is incomplete. Of approximately 300,000 clones in the sample, about nine tenths were seen once. Specimen: peripheral blood. Source of these receptors: a woman aged 45 to 65 who had recovered from COVID-19.

The chain employs TRBV24-1 and TRBJ1-5; 9 bases match TRBD1. Germline CDR1 KGHDR, CDR2 SFDVKD. The CDR3 is made up of 15 amino acids. J lost 5 bases, V lost 2 bases, and 3 bases had no gene match. For the CDR3, the DNA is TGTGCCACCAGTGATTCGGGACAGGGATATCAGCCCCAGCATTTT. This encodes CATSDSGQGYQPQHF.

This chain links TRBV9 with TRBJ2-7; 10 nucleotides match TRBD1. Trimming removed 4 bases from V and 4 bases from J; junction bases left unmatched: 8. Germline CDR1 SGDLS, CDR2 YYNGEE. The CDR3 has 15 residues. This CDR3 is CASSSGQGLIYEQYF. For the CDR3, the DNA is TGTGCCAGCAGCTCGGGACAGGGGCTAATTTACGAGCAGTACTTC. Full variable domain (missing parts from reference TRBV9 and TRBJ2-7): DSGVTQTPKHLITATGQRVTLRCSPRSGDLSVYWYQQSLDQGLQFLIQYYNGEERAKGNILERFSAQQFPDLHSELNLSSLELGDSALYFCASSSGQGLIYEQYFGPGTRLTVT.

The chain recombines TRBV27 with TRBJ2-7; 7 bases are a match to TRBD1. The CDR3 extends over 15 amino acids. Losses at the gene ends were 6 bases for V and 5 bases for J; bases not matched to a gene: 13. Germline lookup yields CDR1 MNHEY and CDR2 SMNVEV (reference sequence). The CDR3 bases are TGTGCCAGCAGAGTCGACAGGGCGGACGTGAACGAGCAGTACTTC. This translates into CASRVDRADVNEQYF.

This chain joins TRBV5-1 and TRBJ1-1, with 7 bases that match TRBD1. Germline lookup yields CDR1 SGHRS and CDR2 YFSETQ. The CDR3 length is 13 residues. Trimming removed 2 bases from V and 7 bases from J; junction bases left unmatched: 5. The CDR3: CASSLPGQHEAFF. CDR3 DNA: TGCGCCAGCAGCTTACCGGGACAGCATGAAGCTTTCTTT.

The rearrangement uses TRBV24-1 and TRBJ2-1, with 14 bases aligning to TRBD2. The V segment lost 1 base and the J segment 10 bases; nucleotides outside the gene matches: 2. From germline, CDR1 is KGHDR and CDR2 SFDVKD. This CDR3 has 15 amino acids. CDR3 DNA: TGTGCCACCAGTGATTTCGGACTAGCGGGGGGCGAGCAGTTCTTC. Translated, it gives CATSDFGLAGGEQFF.

This chain joins TRBV5-1 and TRBJ1-1, with D possibly being TRBD1 (6 bases). Germline values: CDR1 SGHRS, CDR2 YFSETQ. CDR3 size: 13 residues. V shed 2 bases and J shed 5 bases, with 10 bases lying between them. The CDR3: CASSFIRGTEAFF. CDR3 nucleotide sequence: TGCGCCAGCAGCTTCATCAGGGGTACTGAAGCTTTCTTT.

The genes are TRBV7-3 and TRBJ2-1; 8 bases map to TRBD2. After removal of 1 base from V and 5 bases from J, the junction contained 10 bases not matched to a gene. The CDR3 length is 17 residues. Germline values: CDR1 SGHTA, CDR2 FQGTGA. CDR3 loop: CASSLRPLRGGHNEQFF. The CDR3 nucleotides are TGTGCCAGCAGCTTAAGGCCTTTACGGGGGGGCCACAATGAGCAGTTCTTC.

The V call is TRBV5-4, the J call TRBJ2-1, with D unresolved. From germline, CDR1 is SGHNT and CDR2 YYREEE (reference sequence). The CDR3 is made up of 14 amino acids. Trimming pared 4 bases from V and 3 bases from J, leaving 11 bases between. The chain's CDR3 is CASSPEPRYNEQFF. The CDR3 DNA is TGTGCCAGCAGCCCTGAGCCCCGCTACAATGAGCAGTTCTTC.

The chain uses TRBV28 and TRBJ2-2; D is uncertain. The germline V gene encodes CDR1 MDHEN and CDR2 SYDVKM. The CDR3 spans 15 residues. With 2 bases removed from V and 0 bases from J, the gap between germline ends came to 7 bases. The DNA for the CDR3 is TGTGCCAGCAGTTTACAGGTCGCGAACACCGGGGAGCTGTTTTTT. Amino acid sequence: CASSLQVANTGELFF.

V gene TRBV7-2 combines with J gene TRBJ1-2; perhaps TRBD1 as D (6 bases). V lost 11 bases and J lost 3, with 10 bases in between. CDR3 length: 11 residues. Germline CDR1 is SGHTA and CDR2 is FQGNSA. The CDR3 coding sequence is TGTGCCGCGGGGGCGGACTATGGCTACACCTTC. This encodes CAAGADYGYTF.

This rearrangement joins TRBV15 to TRBJ1-1; D is ambiguous. V shed 0 bases and J shed 1 base, with 9 bases lying between them. The germline V gene has CDR1 LNHNV and CDR2 YYDKDF (reference sequence). The CDR3 has 15 amino acids. The CDR3: CATSRDMAGNTEAFF. CDR3 coding DNA: TGTGCCACCAGCAGAGATATGGCAGGGAACACTGAAGCTTTCTTT.

CDR3 DNA: TGTGCCAGCTGCCGGACAGGGGTCAATGAGCAGTTCTTC. This codes for CASCRTGVNEQFF. This chain connects TRBV3-1 (or the pseudogene TRBV3-2) to TRBJ2-1; 9 bases line up with TRBD1. Trimming at V came to 8 bases and at J to 6 bases, leaving 5 bases not matched to a gene. From germline, CDR1 is LGHDT and CDR2 YNNKEL (reference sequence). This CDR3 contains 13 residues.

CDR3 nucleotide sequence: TGTGCCATCAGTGAGTTGGGTGGACAGGGCGGTCAGCCCCAGCATTTT. Amino acid sequence: CAISELGGQGGQPQHF. The chain has TRBV10-3 and TRBJ1-5; 8 bases map to TRBD1. V was pared by 1 base and J by 6 bases, with 8 bases of the junction left unmatched. In germline, CDR1 is ENHRY, CDR2 SYGVKD. This CDR3 is built from 16 residues.

Only one count was recorded for this clone. The chain is built from TRBV5-5 and TRBJ1-4; D is perhaps TRBD1 (5 bases). This CDR3 region has 13 residues. Germline lookup yields CDR1 SGHKS and CDR2 YYEKEE (reference sequence). V was shortened by 0 bases and J by 7 bases, with 7 bases between the two germline ends. The CDR3 sequence is CASSLARAEKLFF. CDR3 nucleotides: TGTGCCAGCAGCTTGGCCAGGGCTGAAAAACTGTTTTTT.

This chain connects TRBV29-1 to TRBJ1-1; perhaps TRBD1 as D (6 bases). The CDR3 contains 13 residues. The germline CDR1 and CDR2 sequences are SQVTM and ANQGSEA. V shed 6 bases and J shed 4 bases, with 15 bases lying between them. CDR3 amino acids: CSVATGFGTEAFF. In DNA, the CDR3 is TGCAGCGTAGCTACAGGGTTCGGCACTGAAGCTTTCTTT.

The chain has TRBV7-2 and TRBJ2-7, with 11 bases that match TRBD2. Trimming at V came to 5 bases and at J to 4 bases, leaving 4 bases not matched to a gene. This CDR3 spans 14 amino acids. The germline gives CDR1 SGHTA, CDR2 FQGNSA. CDR3 sequence reads: CASSPTSGVYEQYF. The CDR3 nucleotides read TGTGCCAGCAGCCCGACTAGCGGGGTGTACGAGCAGTACTTC.

This rearrangement joins TRBV7-2 to TRBJ2-7; 8 bases map to TRBD2. Trimming at V came to 2 bases and at J to 9 bases, leaving 6 bases not matched to a gene. Germline CDR1 SGHTA, CDR2 FQGNSA. The length of the CDR3 is 13 residues. The DNA of the CDR3 is TGTGCCAGCAGCTTATTAGCGGGGTTAGCGCAGTACTTC. Its translation is CASSLLAGLAQYF.

This chain links TRBV7-9 with TRBJ2-5; TRBD1 aligns across 8 bases. The CDR3 has 17 amino acids. The germline V gene has CDR1 SEHNR and CDR2 FQNEAQ (reference sequence). The V and J ends lost 7 bases and 1 base, in that order; junction bases with no gene match: 14. The CDR3 reads CASNSLSGTGTQETQYF. In DNA form, the CDR3 reads TGTGCCAGCAACTCCCTCTCCGGGACAGGAACCCAAGAGACCCAGTACTTC.

This chain connects TRBV19 to TRBJ1-5, with TRBD1 matching over 10 bases. This CDR3 is 16 amino acids long. Germline V gene data show CDR1 as LNHDA and CDR2 as SQIVND (reference sequence). Unmatched junction bases numbered 4, after V lost 3 bases and J lost 2 bases. The CDR3 is CASSIYGTGGNQPQHF. The CDR3 DNA sequence: TGTGCCAGTAGTATTTATGGGACAGGGGGCAATCAGCCCCAGCATTTT.